These 30 T cell receptor beta chains were all obtained from the same sample, sequenced in a study of blood T cell repertoires in COVID-19. This table comes from immunoSEQ multiplex PCR, and its TCRdb copy is limited to in-frame clones, with some not included. The table records around 260,000 clones, 80% to 85% of them present only once. Sample: peripheral blood. These receptors all stem from a person between 65 and 79 years old with COVID-19, enrolled during active disease.

The rearrangement uses TRBV21-1 and TRBJ2-7; the table gives TRBD2 as D, unverified against the DNA. TRBV21-1 is shown as a pseudogene. The CDR3 is made up of 16 amino acids. CDR3 DNA: TGTGCCAGCAGCAAAATAACGGGAGGGCCTCACTACGAGCAGTACTTC. It yields the protein CASSKITGGPHYEQYF.

This chain connects TRBV28 to TRBJ1-2; the D gene is possibly TRBD1 (5 bases). Germline V CDR1 and CDR2: MDHEN, SYDVKM. The length of the CDR3 is 14 residues. With 7 bases removed from V and 4 bases from J, the gap between germline ends came to 16 bases. CDR3 sequence reads: CASTERSGGYGYTF. Written as DNA, the CDR3 is TGTGCCAGCACCGAGAGGTCGGGGGGCTATGGCTACACCTTC.

This chain uses TRBV28 with TRBJ2-7, with TRBD2 matching 7 bases. Losses at the gene ends were 11 bases for V and 6 bases for J; bases not matched to a gene: 13. Germline V gene lookup returns CDR1 MDHEN and CDR2 SYDVKM. There are 13 residues in the CDR3. The CDR3 spells CALTGGIAGEQYF. The CDR3 DNA is TGTGCCCTGACCGGGGGGATAGCGGGCGAGCAGTACTTC.

V usage is TRBV6-5 and J usage is TRBJ1-3; 7 nucleotides align to TRBD1. The CDR3 is 15 residues long. Germline loops: CDR1 MNHEY, CDR2 SVGAGI. Trimming removed 6 bases from V and 0 bases from J; junction bases left unmatched: 5. This CDR3 is CASSRGTDSGNTIYF. The CDR3 DNA reads TGTGCCAGCAGCAGGGGGACAGACTCTGGAAACACCATATATTTT.

This clone has just a few counts. This rearrangement joins TRBV29-1 to TRBJ2-1; 9 nucleotides agree with TRBD2. The V and J ends lost 5 bases and 3 bases, in that order; junction bases with no gene match: 11. Germline CDR1 and CDR2: SQVTM and ANQGSEA. The CDR3 has 16 residues. This CDR3 reads CSVTGLAFANYNEQFF. The CDR3 bases are TGCAGCGTTACTGGACTAGCGTTCGCGAACTACAATGAGCAGTTCTTC.

This clone has only a few counts. The same CDR3 can be traced to other DNA sequences in this sample. The rearrangement links TRBV30 to TRBJ2-7; D gene uncertain. This CDR3 region has 13 residues. Per germline, CDR1 GTSNPN and CDR2 SVGIG (reference sequence). Trimming stripped 3 bases from V and 0 bases from J, with 9 bases between. The CDR3 nucleotides are TGTGCCTGGAGCGCGAGGAGCTCCTACGAGCAGTACTTC. Translating gives CAWSARSSYEQYF.

This chain joins TRBV28 and TRBJ1-2, with TRBD1 as a possible D gene (5 bases). V lost 2 bases and J lost 8, with 12 bases in between. This CDR3 region has 13 residues. Germline-derived CDR1 and CDR2 are MDHEN and SYDVKM. The CDR3 DNA is TGTGCCAGCAGTTTAACAGGAATTAAAGGCTACACCTTC. It yields the protein CASSLTGIKGYTF.

This clone was found a few times. The V gene is TRBV30, the J gene TRBJ1-4; D is uncertain. The CDR3 spans 14 residues. The V gene lost 6 bases and the J gene lost 0 bases, with 11 bases spanning the gap. Germline CDR1 GTSNPN, CDR2 SVGIG (reference sequence). The CDR3 is CACSRGTTNEKLFF. CDR3 DNA sequence: TGTGCCTGTTCGCGCGGCACAACTAATGAAAAACTGTTTTTT.

The chain recombines TRBV6-2 or TRBV6-3 with TRBJ1-1; the match to TRBD1 covers 7 bases. CDR1 MNHEY and CDR2 SVGEGT come from the germline V gene. This CDR3 has 14 residues. With 1 base clipped from V and 8 bases from J, the junction kept 7 bases outside the gene matches. CDR3 coding DNA: TGTGCCAGCAGTTACTTTGACCTGGGACAGGAAGCTTTCTTT. As protein: CASSYFDLGQEAFF.

The chain recombines TRBV4-2 with TRBJ1-4; D not resolved. V lost 4 bases and J lost 7, with 19 bases in between. This CDR3 has 16 residues. The germline V gene has CDR1 LGHNA and CDR2 YNFKEQ. CDR3 coding DNA: TGTGCCAGCAGCCCGTCGTTGTTGGGAGGAGGTGAAAAACTGTTTTTT. Translating gives CASSPSLLGGGEKLFF.

CDR3 nucleotides: TGTGCCAGCAGTTCGGGAAATCAGCCCCAGCATTTT. This gives the protein CASSSGNQPQHF. The V call is TRBV6-5, the J call TRBJ1-5; no firm D call. This CDR3 region has 12 residues. V lost 4 bases and J 4 bases, leaving 5 bases between the germline ends. Germline CDR1 reads MNHEY; CDR2 reads SVGAGI.

The chain joins TRBV20-1 to TRBJ1-5; perhaps TRBD1 as D (5 bases). The length of the CDR3 is 17 residues. Per germline, CDR1 DFQATT and CDR2 SNEGSKA (reference sequence). Trimming shortened V by 3 bases and J by 5 bases, and 23 bases separated the two germline ends. The CDR3 here is CSASTPLGRGRHQPQHF. CDR3 nucleotide sequence: TGCAGTGCTAGTACCCCCTTGGGACGGGGGAGGCATCAGCCCCAGCATTTT.

This clone was observed a few times. The rearrangement links TRBV28 to TRBJ2-1, with 8 nucleotides matching TRBD2. Germline trimming cut 6 bases from V and 6 bases from J; bases unmatched to any gene: 7. CDR1 and CDR2 (germline): MDHEN, SYDVKM. This CDR3 spans 14 amino acids. CDR3 coding DNA: TGTGCCAGCAGAGTACCCGGGGGGGCCAATGAGCAGTTCTTC. This encodes CASRVPGGANEQFF. Combining the CDR3 with reference TRBV28 and TRBJ2-1 gives the whole variable domain DVKVTQSSRYLVKRTGEKVFLECVQDMDHENMFWYRQDPGLGLRLIYFSYDVKMKEKGDIPEGYSVSREKKERFSLILESASTNQTSMYLCASRVPGGANEQFFGPGTRLTVL.

V gene TRBV7-9 combines with J gene TRBJ2-7; tentative D call: TRBD2 (5 bases). With 5 bases removed from V and 1 base from J, the gap between germline ends came to 9 bases. Germline V gene sequence: CDR1 SEHNR, CDR2 FQNEAQ (reference sequence). The CDR3 is 13 residues long. The CDR3 coding sequence is TGTGCCAGCAGCCCTAGCAGATCCTACGAGCAGTACTTC. Amino acid sequence: CASSPSRSYEQYF. Supplemented by reference TRBV7-9 and TRBJ2-7, the full variable domain reads DTGVSQNPRHKITKRGQNVTFRCDPISEHNRLYWYRQTLGQGPEFLTYFQNEAQLEKSRLLSDRFSAERPKGSFSTLEIQRTEQGDSAMYLCASSPSRSYEQYFGPGTRLTVT.

The J gene is TRBJ2-7, the V gene TRBV7-9, with D maybe TRBD2 (6 bases). The germline CDR1 and CDR2 sequences are SEHNR and FQNEAQ (reference sequence). Trimming shortened V by 1 base and J by 5 bases, and 18 bases separated the two germline ends. The CDR3 has 16 amino acids. For the CDR3, the DNA is TGTGCCAGCAGCTTAGAGCCGAGGAGGGCCCGAGACGAGCAGTACTTC. Its protein product is CASSLEPRRARDEQYF.

The genes are TRBV5-1 and TRBJ2-7; the D gene is possibly TRBD1 (5 bases). The CDR3 is made up of 15 amino acids. The V end lost 0 bases, the J end lost 1 base, and 11 bases lay between the germline ends. Germline CDR1 reads SGHRS; CDR2 reads YFSETQ. The CDR3, as DNA: TGCGCCAGCAGCTTGGGCCTAGGGGCTTCCTACGAGCAGTACTTC. This codes for CASSLGLGASYEQYF.

To note about this clone: Sequence at one end of the junction differs from germline and may be a read error. The genes are TRBV2 and TRBJ2-1; D unclear. Germline lookup yields CDR1 SNHLY and CDR2 FYNNEI. The CDR3 length is 11 residues. The CDR3 here is CASSYNSFQIF. CDR3 DNA sequence: TGTGCCAGCAGCTATAACTCGTTCCAAATCTTC.

The rearrangement links TRBV28 to TRBJ1-5; no clear D gene. The CDR3 is made up of 16 amino acids. With 7 bases removed from V and 2 bases from J, the gap between germline ends came to 18 bases. The V gene's germline CDR1 is MDHEN and CDR2 SYDVKM. The CDR3 spells CASNEVTAGGNQPQHF. The DNA for the CDR3 is TGTGCCAGCAATGAGGTTACGGCGGGCGGCAATCAGCCCCAGCATTTT.

In its sample, this clone was seen once. The chain combines TRBV5-4 with TRBJ2-7, with 8 bases lining up with TRBD2. CDR3 size: 15 residues. Germline trimming cut 0 bases from V and 0 bases from J; bases unmatched to any gene: 2. Germline values: CDR1 SGHNT, CDR2 YYREEE (reference sequence). This chain's CDR3 is CASSLAGGSSYEQYF. CDR3 nucleotide sequence: TGTGCCAGCAGCTTGGCGGGGGGGAGCTCCTACGAGCAGTACTTC.

The CDR3 protein is CASSLGNRVDEQYF. The CDR3 nucleotides are TGTGCCAGCAGCTTAGGGAACAGGGTAGACGAGCAGTACTTC. The chain uses TRBV7-9 and TRBJ2-7, with D possibly being TRBD1 (6 bases). Looked up from germline, CDR1 is SEHNR and CDR2 is FQNEAQ (reference sequence). The CDR3 consists of 14 residues. V was clipped by 1 base and J by 5 bases, with 12 bases between them.

The chain has TRBV27 and TRBJ2-7; D might be TRBD1 (5 bases). This CDR3 has 14 amino acids. Trimming left V 3 bases short and J 5 bases short, with 14 bases between. The V gene's germline CDR1 is MNHEY and CDR2 SMNVEV (reference sequence). In DNA form, the CDR3 reads TGTGCCAGCAGTTTTTTTTGGGGCAGCGACGAGCAGTACTTC. This gives the protein CASSFFWGSDEQYF.

This clone was picked up one time. The rearrangement joins TRBV6-5 to TRBJ2-7; D ambiguous. The CDR3 is 14 amino acids. In germline, CDR1 is MNHEY, CDR2 SVGAGI. The V gene lost 0 bases and the J gene lost 3 bases, with 9 bases spanning the gap. The CDR3 is CASSYSTEIYEQYF. The CDR3 DNA follows: TGTGCCAGCAGTTACTCGACGGAGATCTACGAGCAGTACTTC.

A single count supports this clone. The rearrangement links TRBV4-1 to TRBJ2-7; D call uncertain. Trimming removed 3 bases from V and 2 bases from J, with 20 bases in between. Germline V gene data show CDR1 as MGHRA and CDR2 as YSYEKL. CDR3 length: 17 amino acids. The CDR3 DNA follows: TGCGCCAGCAGCCACACATCCTCGGCAGGCCCAACCTACGAGCAGTACTTC. It codes for CASSHTSSAGPTYEQYF.

The rearrangement joins TRBV7-2 to TRBJ2-3, with 10 bases matching TRBD1. CDR1 is SGHTA, CDR2 FQGNSA, per germline. The V gene end was trimmed by 5 bases and the J gene end by 2 bases; junction bases not matched to a gene: 7. The CDR3 consists of 16 residues. As DNA, the CDR3 is TGTGCCAGCAGCCGCCGGACAGGGGGTAACACAGATACGCAGTATTTT. It translates to CASSRRTGGNTDTQYF.

V and J are TRBV27 and TRBJ1-5; possibly TRBD1 for D (5 bases). The CDR3 contains 14 residues. The V end lost 4 bases, the J end lost 3 bases, and 10 bases lay between the germline ends. Per germline, CDR1 MNHEY and CDR2 SMNVEV (reference sequence). The CDR3 DNA reads TGTGCCAGCAGTTCAGCGGGGACCAATCAGCCCCAGCATTTT. Residues: CASSSAGTNQPQHF.

In this sample, this clone turned up many times. The J gene is TRBJ1-1, the V gene TRBV4-3; D is ambiguous. The length of the CDR3 is 13 residues. Trimming took off 5 bases at V and 0 bases at J, with 7 bases between the two ends. Germline V gene data show CDR1 as LGHNA and CDR2 as YSLEER. CDR3 region: CASSFVVNTEAFF. The CDR3 bases are TGCGCCAGCAGCTTCGTAGTGAACACTGAAGCTTTCTTT.

This clone was picked up a small number of times. This sequence joins TRBV5-1 and TRBJ2-7; 12 bases are a match to TRBD2. The CDR3 covers 14 residues. Germline CDR1 SGHRS, CDR2 YFSETQ. After removal of 3 bases from V and 4 bases from J, the junction contained 2 bases not matched to a gene. The CDR3 region has the DNA TGCGCCAGCAGCTCCGGGACTAGCGGGTACGAGCAGTACTTC. Its translation is CASSSGTSGYEQYF. The whole variable domain, remainder taken from reference TRBV5-1 and TRBJ2-7, is KAGVTQTPRYLIKTRGQQVTLSCSPISGHRSVSWYQQTPGQGLQFLFEYFSETQRNKGNFPGRFSGRQFSNSRSEMNVSTLELGDSALYLCASSSGTSGYEQYFGPGTRLTVT.

This clone was detected once. The rearrangement uses TRBV29-1 and TRBJ2-1; 12 positions agree with TRBD2. V trimming: 3 bases; J trimming: 15 bases; junction bases outside the gene matches: 15. The germline gives CDR1 SQVTM, CDR2 ANQGSEA. The CDR3 length is 15 residues. This chain's CDR3 is CSVEELAGGPGQGFF. CDR3 coding DNA: TGCAGCGTTGAGGAGCTAGCGGGAGGGCCGGGGCAGGGGTTCTTC.

V usage is TRBV6-5 and J usage is TRBJ1-6; 7 bases are a match to TRBD1. V gave up 8 bases and J gave up 8 bases; unmatched junction bases: 3. CDR1 and CDR2 (germline): MNHEY, SVGAGI. The CDR3 is 12 amino acids. CDR3: CASGQGDSPLHF. CDR3 bases: TGTGCCAGCGGTCAGGGGGATTCACCCCTCCACTTT.

V gene TRBV4-2 combines with J gene TRBJ2-3, with 9 bases lining up with TRBD1. The CDR3 extends over 17 amino acids. Germline V lookup: CDR1 LGHNA, CDR2 YNFKEQ. V gave up 2 bases and J gave up 2 bases; unmatched junction bases: 8. As DNA, the CDR3 is TGTGCCAGCAGCCAAAGCGTCGGACAGGGGAACACAGATACGCAGTATTTT. Translating it yields CASSQSVGQGNTDTQYF.